The clone carrying this TCR beta chain was seen more than once but under ten times. Its antigen is currently unknown. This specimen comes from a study of T-cell memory formation after mild COVID-19. Overall study findings and caveats: Memory cells collected pre-infection included some clones that later responded, suggesting cross-reactive memory joined.

This CDR3 contains 13 residues. The V end was cut by 5 bases, the J end by 4 bases, with 11 bases between. CDR1 SGHTA and CDR2 FQGNSA come from the germline V gene. TCRdb re-called the 5' RACE reads with MiXCR, one entry per CDR3 protein. This sample carries over 400,000 distinct CDR3 sequences, around 22% of them seen once, and the ten largest clones take about an eighth. This sequence originates from an adult woman who had mild COVID-19 (a few samples of this study predate the infection). Cell type and time point are not known. The chain has TRBV7-2 and TRBJ1-1; possibly TRBD1 for D (6 bases). Material: PBMCs or a T cell subset sorted from them (not recorded which). CDR3 coding DNA: TGTGCCAGCAGCGAAAAGACAGGCACTGAAGCTTTCTTT. Amino acids: CASSEKTGTEAFF.